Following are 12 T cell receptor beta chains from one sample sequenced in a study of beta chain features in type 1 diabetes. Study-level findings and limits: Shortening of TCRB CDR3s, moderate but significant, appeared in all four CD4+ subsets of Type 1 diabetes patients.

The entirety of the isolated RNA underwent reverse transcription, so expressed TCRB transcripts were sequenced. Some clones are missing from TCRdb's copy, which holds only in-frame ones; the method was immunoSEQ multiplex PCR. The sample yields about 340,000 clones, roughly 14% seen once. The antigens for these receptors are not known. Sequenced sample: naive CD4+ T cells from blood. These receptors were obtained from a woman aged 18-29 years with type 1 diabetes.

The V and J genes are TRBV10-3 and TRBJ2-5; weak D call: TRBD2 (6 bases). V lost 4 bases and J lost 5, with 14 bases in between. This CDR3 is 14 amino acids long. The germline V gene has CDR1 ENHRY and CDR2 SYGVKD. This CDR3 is CAISGGRPGETQYF. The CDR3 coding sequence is TGTGCCATCAGTGGAGGGAGGCCCGGGGAGACCCAGTACTTC.

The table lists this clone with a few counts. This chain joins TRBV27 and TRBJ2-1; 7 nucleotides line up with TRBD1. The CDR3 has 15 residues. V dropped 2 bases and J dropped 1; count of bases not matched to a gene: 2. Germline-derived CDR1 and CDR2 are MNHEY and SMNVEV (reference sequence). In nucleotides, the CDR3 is TGTGCCAGCAGTTTACCGGGACAGTCCTACAATGAGCAGTTCTTC. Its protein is CASSLPGQSYNEQFF.

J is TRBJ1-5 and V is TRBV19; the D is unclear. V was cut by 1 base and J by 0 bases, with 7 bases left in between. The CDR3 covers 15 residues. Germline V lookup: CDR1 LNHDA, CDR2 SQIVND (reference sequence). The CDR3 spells CASSIVGFSNQPQHF. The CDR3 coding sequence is TGTGCCAGTAGTATAGTTGGCTTTAGCAATCAGCCCCAGCATTTT.

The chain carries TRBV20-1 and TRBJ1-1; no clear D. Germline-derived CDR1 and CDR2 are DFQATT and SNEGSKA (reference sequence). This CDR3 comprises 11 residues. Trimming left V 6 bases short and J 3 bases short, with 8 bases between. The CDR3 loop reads CSALRDTEAFF. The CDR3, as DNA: TGCAGTGCCCTGAGGGACACTGAAGCTTTCTTT.

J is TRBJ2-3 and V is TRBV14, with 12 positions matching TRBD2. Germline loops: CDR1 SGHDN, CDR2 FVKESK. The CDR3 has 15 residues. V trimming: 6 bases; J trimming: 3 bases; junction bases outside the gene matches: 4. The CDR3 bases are TGTGCCAGCAGGACGACTAGCGGGAGTACAGATACGCAGTATTTT. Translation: CASRTTSGSTDTQYF.

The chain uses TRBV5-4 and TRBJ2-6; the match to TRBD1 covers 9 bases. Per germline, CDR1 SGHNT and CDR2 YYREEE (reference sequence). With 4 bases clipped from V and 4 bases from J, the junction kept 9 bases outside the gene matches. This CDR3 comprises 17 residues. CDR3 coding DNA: TGTGCCAGCAGCACAGGACAGGGGAGAAGAGGGGCCAACGTCCTGACTTTC. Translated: CASSTGQGRRGANVLTF. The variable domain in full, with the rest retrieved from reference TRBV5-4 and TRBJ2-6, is ETGVTQSPTHLIKTRGQQVTLRCSSQSGHNTVSWYQQALGQGPQFIFQYYREEENGRGNFPPRFSGLQFPNYSSELNVNALELDDSALYLCASSTGQGRRGANVLTFGAGSRLTVL.

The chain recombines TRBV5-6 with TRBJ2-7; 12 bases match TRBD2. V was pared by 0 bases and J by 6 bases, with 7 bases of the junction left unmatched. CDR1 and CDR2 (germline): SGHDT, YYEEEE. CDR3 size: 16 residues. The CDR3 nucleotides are TGTGCCAGCAGCTTGGGTGGACTAGCGGGATTAGGCGAGCAGTACGTC. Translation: CASSLGGLAGLGEQYV.

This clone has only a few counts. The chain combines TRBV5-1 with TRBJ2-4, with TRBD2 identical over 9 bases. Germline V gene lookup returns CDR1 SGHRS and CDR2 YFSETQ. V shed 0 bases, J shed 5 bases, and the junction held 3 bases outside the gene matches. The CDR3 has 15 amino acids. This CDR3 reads CASSLEVAGENIQYF. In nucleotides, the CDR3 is TGCGCCAGCAGCTTGGAGGTAGCGGGAGAAAACATTCAGTACTTC.

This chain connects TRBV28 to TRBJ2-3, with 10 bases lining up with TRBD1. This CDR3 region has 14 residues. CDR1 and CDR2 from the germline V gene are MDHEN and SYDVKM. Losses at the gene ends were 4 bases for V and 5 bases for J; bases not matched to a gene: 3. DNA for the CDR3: TGTGCCAGCAGTTCGACAGGGGGCGTAGATACGCAGTATTTT. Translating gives CASSSTGGVDTQYF. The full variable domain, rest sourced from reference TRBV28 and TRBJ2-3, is DVKVTQSSRYLVKRTGEKVFLECVQDMDHENMFWYRQDPGLGLRLIYFSYDVKMKEKGDIPEGYSVSREKKERFSLILESASTNQTSMYLCASSSTGGVDTQYFGPGTRLTVL.

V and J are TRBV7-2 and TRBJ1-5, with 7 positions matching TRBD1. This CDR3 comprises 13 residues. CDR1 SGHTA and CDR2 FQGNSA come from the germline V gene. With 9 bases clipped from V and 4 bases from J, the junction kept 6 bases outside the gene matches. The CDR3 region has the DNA TGTGCCAGTACCGGGACAGCAAATCAGCCCCAGCATTTT. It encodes CASTGTANQPQHF.

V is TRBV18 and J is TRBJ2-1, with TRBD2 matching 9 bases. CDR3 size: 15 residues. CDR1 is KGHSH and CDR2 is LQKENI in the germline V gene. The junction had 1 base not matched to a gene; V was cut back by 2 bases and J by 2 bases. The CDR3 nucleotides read TGTGCCAGCTCACCATCTAGCGGGGCCTACAATGAGCAGTTCTTC. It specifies CASSPSSGAYNEQFF.

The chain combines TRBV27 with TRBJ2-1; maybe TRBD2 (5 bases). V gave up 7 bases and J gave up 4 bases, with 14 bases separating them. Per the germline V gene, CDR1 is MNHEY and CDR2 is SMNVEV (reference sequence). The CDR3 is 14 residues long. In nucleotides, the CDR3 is TGTGCCAGCACTAACCCCGGACTGTACAATGAGCAGTTCTTC. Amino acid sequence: CASTNPGLYNEQFF.